This entry concerns a single T cell receptor beta chain. Its antigen is currently unknown. Trimming cost V 7 bases and J 8 bases, with 20 bases left between them. CDR3 size: 14 residues. Germline assignment: CDR1 LNHDA and CDR2 SQIVND (reference sequence). This PCR relied on a set of 60 Vbeta primers and 13 Jbeta primers. The table came from immunoSEQ multiplex PCR; TCRdb's copy has only in-frame clones and leaves some out. Of 130,000 or so clones in the sample, around 82% are singletons; the top ten hold more than 2.5%. This entry belongs to a study of cytomegalovirus exposure and HLA in healthy donors. Looking at the study overall: Genotyping of roughly 400 donors showed that over 80% belonged to the Caucasian-associated ancestry cluster. General observations from the study: Most CMV-associated TCR beta chains were later found to appear HLA-restricted. A few V segments could not be told apart, such as TRBV6-2 and TRBV6-3, and were left out. The productive fraction for most TCR beta V segments was about 87% or about 30% in an earlier analysis.

The source of this sequence is a man aged 18 to 35 in good health and CMV-seropositive. Sample: PBMCs. The chain couples TRBV19 to TRBJ1-2; weak D call: TRBD1 (5 bases). The CDR3 DNA follows: TGTGCCAGTACCCTTATTCCCCGGGACTCGGGCTACACCTTC. It is translated as CASTLIPRDSGYTF.